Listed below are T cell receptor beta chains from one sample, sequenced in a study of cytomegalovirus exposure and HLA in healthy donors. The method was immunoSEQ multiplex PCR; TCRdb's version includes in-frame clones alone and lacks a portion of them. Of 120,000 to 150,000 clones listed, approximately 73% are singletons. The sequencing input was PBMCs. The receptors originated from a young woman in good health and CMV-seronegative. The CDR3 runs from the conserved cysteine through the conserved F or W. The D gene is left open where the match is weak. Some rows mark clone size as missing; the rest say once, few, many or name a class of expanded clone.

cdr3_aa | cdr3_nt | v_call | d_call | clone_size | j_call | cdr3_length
CASSPWDTSSYNEQFF | TGTGCCAGCTCACCATGGGACACCAGCTCCTACAATGAGCAGTTCTTC | TRBV18 | . | . | TRBJ2-1 | 16
CASTQGQTNGNQPQHF | TGTGCCAGTACCCAGGGACAGACAAATGGCAATCAGCCCCAGCATTTT | TRBV19 | TRBD1 | few | TRBJ1-5 | 16
CSVLFTESYEQYF | TGCAGCGTTTTGTTTACAGAATCCTACGAGCAGTACTTC | TRBV29-1 | . | few | TRBJ2-7 | 13
CASSTGLPFRNQPQHF | TGTGCCAGTAGTACGGGACTTCCCTTTCGCAATCAGCCCCAGCATTTT | TRBV19 | . | . | TRBJ1-5 | 16
CASSPQEGAGPDTEAFF | TGTGCCAGCAGCCCTCAAGAAGGGGCAGGGCCTGACACTGAAGCTTTCTTT | TRBV9 | . | . | TRBJ1-1 | 17
CASSFGQVAFF | TGTGCCAGCAGTTTTGGACAAGTAGCTTTCTTT | TRBV27 | . | . | TRBJ1-1 | 11
CASSSGDRDNQPQHF | TGTGCCAGCAGCTCGGGGGACAGGGACAATCAGCCCCAGCATTTT | TRBV7-9 | TRBD1 | . | TRBJ1-5 | 15
CASSLEVGQGLAEAFF | TGTGCCAGTAGCTTGGAGGTCGGACAGGGATTGGCTGAAGCTTTCTTT | TRBV19 | TRBD1 | . | TRBJ1-1 | 16
CASSYSTREYEAFF | TGTGCCAGCAGTTACTCGACCCGGGAATATGAAGCTTTCTTT | TRBV6-6 | . | . | TRBJ1-1 | 14
CASSLGQLGYTF | TGTGCCAGCAGCCTGGGACAGCTAGGCTACACCTTC | TRBV7-9 | TRBD1 | . | TRBJ1-2 | 12
CASSLVGAPDEQFF | TGTGCCAGCAGCTTAGTGGGGGCGCCGGATGAGCAGTTCTTC | TRBV7-3 | . | . | TRBJ2-1 | 14
CASSPDREGQPQHF | TGCGCCAGCAGCCCGGACAGGGAAGGTCAGCCCCAGCATTTT | TRBV5-1 | TRBD1 | . | TRBJ1-5 | 14
CAISQGQETQYF | TGTGCCATCAGTCAGGGGCAAGAGACCCAGTACTTC | TRBV10-3 | . | . | TRBJ2-5 | 12
CASSVSDRLNAEAFF | TGTGCCAGCAGTGTAAGTGACAGGTTAAACGCTGAAGCTTTCTTT | TRBV2 | . | . | TRBJ1-1 | 15
CASSNSRGYTF | TGTGCCAGCAGCAACTCCCGTGGCTACACCTTC | TRBV6-5 | . | . | TRBJ1-2 | 11
CASSQVGPGLAETQYF | TGCGCCAGCAGCCAAGTGGGCCCGGGACTAGCCGAGACCCAGTACTTC | TRBV4-1 | TRBD2 | few | TRBJ2-5 | 16
CASSSDRPGDEQYF | TGCGCCAGCAGCTCGGACAGGCCCGGGGACGAGCAGTACTTC | TRBV5-1 | TRBD1 | . | TRBJ2-7 | 14
CASSQEGAATGELFF | TGCGCCAGCAGCCAAGAGGGGGCAGCCACCGGGGAGCTGTTTTTT | TRBV4-3 | . | . | TRBJ2-2 | 15
CASSATGDEQFF | TGTGCCAGCAGCGCGACAGGGGATGAGCAGTTCTTC | TRBV7-9 | TRBD1 | few | TRBJ2-1 | 12
CASSLSQEFNYGYTF | TGCGCCAGCAGCTTGTCACAGGAATTTAACTATGGCTACACCTTC | TRBV5-1 | . | . | TRBJ1-2 | 15
CASSLTSVQETQYF | TGCGCCAGCAGCCTTACTAGCGTCCAAGAGACCCAGTACTTC | TRBV4-1 | TRBD2 | . | TRBJ2-5 | 14
CASSLGLFTDTQYF | TGTGCCAGCAGTCTAGGACTTTTCACAGATACGCAGTATTTT | TRBV6-1 | . | few | TRBJ2-3 | 14
CASSYFQGEFSHGYTF | TGTGCCAGCAGTTACTTTCAGGGGGAGTTTTCACATGGCTACACCTTC | TRBV6-5 | TRBD1 | few | TRBJ1-2 | 16
CASKGGTAGTEAFF | TGTGCCAGCAAGGGCGGGACGGCCGGCACTGAAGCTTTCTTT | TRBV27 | . | . | TRBJ1-1 | 14
CASNKRLAGKGDTQYF | TGTGCCAGCAACAAACGGCTAGCGGGGAAAGGAGATACGCAGTATTTT | TRBV7-8 | TRBD2 | once | TRBJ2-3 | 16
CSSRRGQVNTEAFF | TGTTCCAGCAGGCGGGGACAGGTGAACACTGAAGCTTTCTTT | TRBV7-9 | TRBD1 | . | TRBJ1-1 | 14
CASSHLELTTDTQYF | TGTGCCAGCAGCCACTTGGAGCTCACGACAGATACGCAGTATTTT | TRBV7-2 | . | . | TRBJ2-3 | 15
CASSYSGDREGGYTF | TGTGCCAGCAGTTACTCAGGGGACAGGGAAGGTGGCTACACCTTC | TRBV6-5 | TRBD1 | . | TRBJ1-2 | 15
CASSAPDRLIYGYTF | TGTGCCAGCAGCGCGCCGGACAGGTTGATCTATGGCTACACCTTC | TRBV9 | TRBD1 | . | TRBJ1-2 | 15
CASRRGQGGEKLFF | TGTGCCAGCAGACGGGGACAGGGGGGAGAAAAACTGTTTTTT | TRBV9 | TRBD1 | few | TRBJ1-4 | 14
CASSQYLQGGQTNEKLFF | TGTGCCAGCAGCCAATACCTCCAAGGGGGACAAACTAATGAAAAACTGTTTTTT | TRBV4-2 | . | . | TRBJ1-4 | 18
CASSLVERAYEQYF | TGCGCCAGCAGCTTGGTCGAGCGGGCCTACGAGCAGTACTTC | TRBV5-1 | . | few | TRBJ2-7 | 14
CATSSSPPEKLFF | TGTGCCACCAGCAGCAGTCCACCTGAAAAACTGTTTTTT | TRBV15 | . | once | TRBJ1-4 | 13
CATSRGGGVGYEQYF | TGTGCCACCAGCAGAGGGGGAGGGGTAGGGTACGAGCAGTACTTC | TRBV15 | TRBD2 | few | TRBJ2-7 | 15
CATSPPDAYEQYF | TGTGCCACCAGCCCACCCGATGCCTACGAGCAGTACTTC | TRBV15 | . | . | TRBJ2-7 | 13
CASSGGKGQGNTGELFF | TGTGCCAGCAGCGGGGGTAAGGGACAGGGAAACACCGGGGAGCTGTTTTTT | TRBV9 | TRBD1 | . | TRBJ2-2 | 17
CAWSTDRAYGYTF | TGTGCCTGGAGCACGGACAGAGCCTATGGCTACACCTTC | TRBV30 | . | . | TRBJ1-2 | 13
CASSEGAGETQYF | TGTGCCAGCAGTGAGGGGGCTGGGGAGACCCAGTACTTC | TRBV6-1 | . | . | TRBJ2-5 | 13
CASSVGVGGAQETQYF | TGTGCCAGCAGCGTAGGGGTCGGGGGGGCTCAAGAGACCCAGTACTTC | TRBV9 | TRBD2 | once | TRBJ2-5 | 16
CASSQDRVRETQYF | TGCGCCAGCAGCCAAGATCGGGTGCGAGAGACCCAGTACTTC | TRBV4-3 | . | . | TRBJ2-5 | 14
CASRRSDRAGANVLTF | TGTGCCAGCAGAAGAAGCGACAGGGCCGGGGCCAACGTCCTGACTTTC | TRBV27 | TRBD1 | . | TRBJ2-6 | 16